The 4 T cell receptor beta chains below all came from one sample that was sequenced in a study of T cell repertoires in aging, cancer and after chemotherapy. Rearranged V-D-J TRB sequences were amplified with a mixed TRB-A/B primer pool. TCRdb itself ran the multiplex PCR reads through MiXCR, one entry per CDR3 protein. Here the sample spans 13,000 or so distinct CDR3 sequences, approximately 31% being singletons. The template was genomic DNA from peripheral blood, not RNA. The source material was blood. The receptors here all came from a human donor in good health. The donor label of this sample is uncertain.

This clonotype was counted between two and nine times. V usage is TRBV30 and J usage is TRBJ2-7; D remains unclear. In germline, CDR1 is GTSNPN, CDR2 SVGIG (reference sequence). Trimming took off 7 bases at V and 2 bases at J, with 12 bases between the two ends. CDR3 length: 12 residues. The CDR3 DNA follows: TGTGCCTTCCTACTTGGGGCCTACGAGCAGTACTTC. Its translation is CAFLLGAYEQYF.

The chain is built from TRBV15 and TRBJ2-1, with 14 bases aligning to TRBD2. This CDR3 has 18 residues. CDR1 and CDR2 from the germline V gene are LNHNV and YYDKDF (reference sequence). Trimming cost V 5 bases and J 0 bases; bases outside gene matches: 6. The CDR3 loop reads CATSGRGTSGGSYNEQFF. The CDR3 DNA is TGTGCCACCAGCGGACGGGGGACTAGCGGGGGCTCCTACAATGAGCAGTTCTTC. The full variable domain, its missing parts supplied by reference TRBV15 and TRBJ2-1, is DAMVIQNPRYQVTQFGKPVTLSCSQTLNHNVMYWYQQKSSQAPKLLFHYYDKDFNNEADTPDNFQSRRPNTSFCFLDIRSPGLGDTAMYLCATSGRGTSGGSYNEQFFGPGTRLTVL.

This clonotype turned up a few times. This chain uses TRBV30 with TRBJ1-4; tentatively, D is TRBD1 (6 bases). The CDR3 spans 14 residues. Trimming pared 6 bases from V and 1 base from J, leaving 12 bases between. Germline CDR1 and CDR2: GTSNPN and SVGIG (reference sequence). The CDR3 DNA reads TGTGCCTGCAACCAAGGGGGAACTAATGAAAAACTGTTTTTT. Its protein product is CACNQGGTNEKLFF.

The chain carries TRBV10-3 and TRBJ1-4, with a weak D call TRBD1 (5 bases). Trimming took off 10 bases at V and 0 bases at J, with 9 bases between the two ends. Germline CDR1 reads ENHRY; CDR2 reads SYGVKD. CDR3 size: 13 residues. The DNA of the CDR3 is TGTGCCACAGGGATTTCAACTAATGAAAAACTGTTTTTT. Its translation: CATGISTNEKLFF.